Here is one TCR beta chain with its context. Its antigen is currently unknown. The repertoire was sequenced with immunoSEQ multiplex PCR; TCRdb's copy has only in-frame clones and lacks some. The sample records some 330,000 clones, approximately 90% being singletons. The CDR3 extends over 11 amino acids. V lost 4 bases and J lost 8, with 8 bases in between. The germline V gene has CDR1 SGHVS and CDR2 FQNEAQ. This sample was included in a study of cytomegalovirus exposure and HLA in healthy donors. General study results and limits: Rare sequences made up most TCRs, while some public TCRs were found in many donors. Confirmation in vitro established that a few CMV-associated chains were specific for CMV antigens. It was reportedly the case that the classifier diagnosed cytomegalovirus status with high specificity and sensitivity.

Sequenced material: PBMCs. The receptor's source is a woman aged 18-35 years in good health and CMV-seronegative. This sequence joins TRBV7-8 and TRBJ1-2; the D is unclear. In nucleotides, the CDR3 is TGTGCCAGCAGCTCTATAAAGGGCTACACCTTC. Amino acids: CASSSIKGYTF.